These 23 T cell receptor beta chains share one sample of origin, sequenced in a study of Graves' ophthalmopathy and Graves' hyperthyroidism. From RNA, the CDR3 regions of TCR beta chains were amplified and sequenced. The first round was an RT-PCR with HTBI primers, and the second round was a multiplex PCR. TCRdb independently ran MiXCR on the multiplex PCR reads; one entry per CDR3 protein. Of about 400,000 distinct CDR3 sequences in the sample, approximately 15% were seen once. The source material was peripheral blood. Receptors were obtained from a woman aged 18-35 years with stable Graves' hyperthyroidism.

This clonotype occurred many times. The chain uses TRBV6-5 and TRBJ1-6; D is perhaps TRBD1 (6 bases). The V gene lost 4 bases and the J gene lost 8 bases, with 18 bases spanning the gap. Germline V CDR1 and CDR2: MNHEY, SVGAGI. This CDR3 is 16 amino acids long. DNA for the CDR3: TGTGCCAGCAGTTGGTCGGGGACACTGATTGATTCACCCCTCCACTTT. Protein: CASSWSGTLIDSPLHF.

The table lists this clonotype with many counts. At one end, the junction sequence differs from germline, possibly due to a read error. This chain connects TRBV5-1 to TRBJ1-1; the match to TRBD1 covers 7 bases. The CDR3 is made up of 13 amino acids. Germline loops: CDR1 SGHRS, CDR2 YFSETQ. CDR3 in amino acids: CASSLDRDTEAFF. The CDR3 DNA sequence: TGTGCCAGCAGCCTTGACAGGGACACTGAAGCTTTCTTT.

This clonotype was counted ten times or more. V is TRBV27 and J is TRBJ2-4; 7 nucleotides align to TRBD2. V shed 7 bases, J shed 5 bases, and the junction held 5 bases outside the gene matches. The length of the CDR3 is 13 residues. Germline assignment: CDR1 MNHEY and CDR2 SMNVEV (reference sequence). The chain's CDR3 is CASKTSSQNIQYF. The CDR3 DNA sequence: TGTGCCAGCAAGACTAGCAGTCAAAACATTCAGTACTTC.

The chain recombines TRBV15 with TRBJ1-5; the D is unclear. Trimming left V 4 bases short and J 1 base short, with 8 bases between. Germline lookup yields CDR1 LNHNV and CDR2 YYDKDF (reference sequence). CDR3 size: 14 residues. CDR3 in amino acids: CATSTYKSNQPQHF. CDR3 nucleotides: TGTGCCACCAGCACTTACAAGAGCAATCAGCCCCAGCATTTT.

This clonotype turned up a few times. It may be a read error: a sequence one base away is much more abundant. This rearrangement joins TRBV6-2 or TRBV6-3 to TRBJ1-2; the match to TRBD1 covers 10 bases. Germline CDR1 MNHEY, CDR2 SVGEGT. The CDR3 consists of 16 residues. The CDR3 DNA is TGTGCCAGCAGTTCCGGACAGGGGGGTTCGGGCTATGGCTACATCTTC. It codes for CASSSGQGGSGYGYIF.

The rearrangement uses TRBV28 and TRBJ2-5, with TRBD2 matching 14 bases. This CDR3 contains 16 residues. CDR1 is MDHEN and CDR2 is SYDVKM in the germline V gene. The V and J ends lost 5 bases and 4 bases, in that order; junction bases with no gene match: 6. CDR3 coding DNA: TGTGCCAGCAGTGAGACTAGCGGGAGGGAGGTAGAGACCCAGTACTTC. It yields the protein CASSETSGREVETQYF.

This chain links TRBV6-2 or TRBV6-3 with TRBJ1-6; a possible D gene is TRBD1 (5 bases). Germline assignment: CDR1 MNHEY and CDR2 SVGEGT. The length of the CDR3 is 13 residues. V was trimmed by 5 bases and J by 8 bases, leaving 10 bases between them. CDR3 protein: CASSGQGDSPLHF. The DNA of the CDR3 is TGTGCCAGCAGTGGCCAAGGGGATTCACCCCTCCACTTT.

This clonotype was seen at least ten times. This chain joins TRBV29-1 and TRBJ1-1, with TRBD1 matching over 10 bases. This CDR3 spans 12 amino acids. From germline, CDR1 is SQVTM and CDR2 ANQGSEA. V was pared by 7 bases and J by 10 bases, with 9 bases of the junction left unmatched. This CDR3 reads CSAGPGQGRAFF. Written as DNA, the CDR3 is TGCAGCGCCGGGCCGGGACAGGGGCGAGCTTTCTTT. Full variable domain (outside the CDR3, taken from reference TRBV29-1 and TRBJ1-1): SAVISQKPSRDICQRGTSLTIQCQVDSQVTMMFWYRQQPGQSLTLIATANQGSEATYESGFVIDKFPISRPNLTFSTLTVSNMSPEDSSIYLCSAGPGQGRAFFGQGTRLTVV.

This clonotype was seen at least ten times. This chain uses TRBV29-1 with TRBJ2-7, with a weak D call TRBD1 (6 bases). Germline V CDR1 and CDR2: SQVTM, ANQGSEA. The CDR3 covers 12 residues. V was cut by 3 bases and J by 3 bases, with 9 bases left in between. CDR3 amino acids: CSVDQGSYEQYF. The DNA for the CDR3 is TGCAGCGTTGACCAGGGGAGCTACGAGCAGTACTTC.

This clonotype was picked up many times. V usage is TRBV28 and J usage is TRBJ1-6; D gene uncertain. The CDR3 totals 14 residues. V dropped 4 bases and J dropped 5 bases, with 9 bases sitting between them. Germline CDR1 reads MDHEN; CDR2 reads SYDVKM. The CDR3 DNA is TGTGCCAGCAGTTCTCGGACGGATAATTCACCCCTCCACTTT. The encoded protein is CASSSRTDNSPLHF. The full variable domain, completed using reference TRBV28 and TRBJ1-6, is DVKVTQSSRYLVKRTGEKVFLECVQDMDHENMFWYRQDPGLGLRLIYFSYDVKMKEKGDIPEGYSVSREKKERFSLILESASTNQTSMYLCASSSRTDNSPLHFGNGTRLTVT.

Many counts were recorded for this clonotype. The CDR3 DNA reads TGTGCCAGCGGCCTTGGGCCTCAGGGGTCCTACGAGCAGTACTTC. Protein sequence: CASGLGPQGSYEQYF. The chain links TRBV12-3 or TRBV12-4 to TRBJ2-7; D perhaps matches TRBD1 (6 bases). V was clipped by 8 bases and J by 1 base, with 18 bases between them. The CDR3 has 15 amino acids.

This clonotype was observed many times. The chain employs TRBV7-2 and TRBJ2-7, with D uncertain. With 6 bases removed from V and 4 bases from J, the gap between germline ends came to 19 bases. This CDR3 is built from 15 residues. Germline values: CDR1 SGHTA, CDR2 FQGNSA. CDR3 bases: TGTGCCAGCAGTGGTGGTGGGTTATCGGAATACGAGCAGTACTTC. This sequence encodes CASSGGGLSEYEQYF.

CDR3 sequence reads: CASSPSLHYGYTF. CDR3 in DNA: TGTGCCAGCAGTCCATCCCTTCACTATGGCTACACCTTC. The chain carries TRBV12-3 or TRBV12-4 and TRBJ1-2; D call uncertain. V was clipped by 5 bases and J by 3 bases, with 10 bases between them. There are 13 residues in the CDR3.

This clonotype was observed many times. The chain has TRBV6-4 and TRBJ2-2; 13 nucleotides agree with TRBD2. The germline gives CDR1 MRHNA, CDR2 SNTAGT. Germline trimming cut 6 bases from V and 7 bases from J; bases unmatched to any gene: 11. The CDR3 is made up of 17 amino acids. In DNA form, the CDR3 reads TGTGCCAGCAGGCCCTTGACTAGCGGGGGGTCCATCGGGGAGCTGTTTTTT. Protein sequence: CASRPLTSGGSIGELFF.

At least ten counts were recorded for this clonotype. V gene TRBV12-3 or TRBV12-4 combines with J gene TRBJ2-3; 8 nucleotides agree with TRBD2. There are 14 residues in the CDR3. Unmatched junction bases numbered 7, after V lost 5 bases and J lost 6 bases. The CDR3 loop reads CASSPLAEADTQYF. The CDR3 coding sequence is TGTGCCAGCAGTCCACTAGCGGAAGCGGATACGCAGTATTTT.

This clonotype came up a few times. The V gene is TRBV5-4, the J gene TRBJ2-7, with unresolved D. Germline lookup yields CDR1 SGHNT and CDR2 YYREEE (reference sequence). This CDR3 contains 12 residues. V lost 4 bases and J 5 bases, leaving 10 bases between the germline ends. The CDR3 sequence is CASSLDGDEQYF. The DNA for the CDR3 is TGTGCCAGCAGCCTGGACGGCGACGAGCAGTACTTC.

This clonotype was detected ten times or more. V and J are TRBV12-3 or TRBV12-4 and TRBJ1-1; the D gene is possibly TRBD1 (6 bases). V was cut by 7 bases and J by 0 bases, with 18 bases left in between. The CDR3 covers 16 residues. CDR3 in DNA: TGTGCCAGCACCCCTCTGGCAGGGGCCCTGAACACTGAAGCTTTCTTT. Amino acid sequence: CASTPLAGALNTEAFF.

CDR3 in DNA: TGTGCCAGCAGCGTGACAGACTCTGGAAACACCATATATTTT. Its translation is CASSVTDSGNTIYF. This sequence joins TRBV9 and TRBJ1-3, with D perhaps TRBD1 (5 bases). The V gene's germline CDR1 is SGDLS and CDR2 YYNGEE. The CDR3 is 14 residues long. V was cut by 2 bases and J by 0 bases, with 6 bases left in between.

Many counts were recorded for this clonotype. V and J are TRBV12-3 or TRBV12-4 and TRBJ1-2; D is possibly TRBD1 (6 bases). Trimming took 6 bases from V and 3 from J, leaving 20 bases between them. The CDR3 contains 16 residues. DNA of the CDR3: TGTGCCAGCAGCCCCCCGGGGGCGCCGGGCTACTATGGCTACACCTTC. This translates into CASSPPGAPGYYGYTF.

This clonotype was recorded many times. CDR3 region: CASSLAGQGDTEAFF. The CDR3 region has the DNA TGTGCCAGCAGCTTAGCGGGACAGGGGGACACTGAAGCTTTCTTT. The chain links TRBV7-6 to TRBJ1-1; 11 nucleotides line up with TRBD1. The ends lost 0 bases at V and 3 bases at J; junction bases unmatched: 0. CDR3 length: 15 residues. Germline CDR1 reads SGHVS; CDR2 reads FNYEAQ.

The table lists this clonotype with many counts. The chain has TRBV12-3 or TRBV12-4 and TRBJ2-2; D might be TRBD2 (6 bases). V lost 3 bases to trimming and J lost 5 bases, with 13 bases between them. The CDR3 is 15 amino acids. The CDR3 sequence: CASSFSQGGTGELFF. The CDR3 nucleotides read TGTGCCAGCAGTTTTTCGCAGGGAGGAACCGGGGAGCTGTTTTTT.

There are many counts of this clonotype. The chain employs TRBV6-2 or TRBV6-3 and TRBJ1-1; D gene ambiguous. From germline, CDR1 is MNHEY and CDR2 SVGEGT. Deletions cut 2 bases from V and 5 bases from J, with 12 bases between. The CDR3 sequence is 14 residues long. The CDR3 region is CASSYSEVTTEAFF. CDR3 bases: TGTGCCAGCAGTTACAGCGAGGTTACTACTGAAGCTTTCTTT.

About this clonotype: A much more abundant neighbour one base away suggests this may be a read error. This chain connects TRBV7-2 to TRBJ2-5, with 7 bases that match TRBD2. CDR1 SGHTA and CDR2 FQGNSA come from the germline V gene. This CDR3 comprises 15 residues. This CDR3 reads CASSWGGGTQEIQYF. The CDR3 region has the DNA TGTGCCAGCAGCTGGGGGGGAGGGACCCAAGAGATCCAGTACTTC.